The T cell receptor (beta chain) under discussion was sequenced for a study of identical twins. The table lists this clonotype with many counts. What it binds is unknown. Using its own MiXCR run on the 5' RACE reads, TCRdb lists one record per CDR3 protein. The sample includes 350,000 or so distinct CDR3 sequences, 9% to 15% of them seen just once. Findings and caveats of the study: Partly confounded zero-insertion analyses could result from invariant MAIT and iNKT cells. When twins shared out-of-frame alpha sequences, those sequences had excess low generation probability.

Healthy Caucasians made up all donors. These data were also reused for a study on yellow fever vaccine responses in identical twins.

The receptor was isolated from a woman younger than 30 in good health. The specimen sequenced was CD8+ T cells sorted from blood.

CDR3 protein: CASSFSLAGENEQFF. The CDR3 DNA reads TGTGCCAGCAGCTTCTCTCTCGCGGGAGAGAATGAGCAGTTCTTC. The gene calls are TRBV7-9 and TRBJ2-1; TRBD2 matches 7 bases. This CDR3 spans 15 amino acids. With V trimmed by 3 bases and J by 7 bases, 9 bases remained unmatched. Germline V gives CDR1 SEHNR, CDR2 FQNEAQ (reference sequence).